The present entry profiles one TCR beta chain with its context. Method: immunoSEQ multiplex PCR; TCRdb's copy keeps in-frame clones and lacks some. The sample lists tens of thousands of clones; 80% to 90% were seen once. There are 15 residues in the CDR3. Germline loops: CDR1 LGHDT, CDR2 YNNKEL (reference sequence). V dropped 1 base and J dropped 4 bases, with 11 bases sitting between them. The data were taken from a study of blood T cell repertoires in COVID-19. This clonotype was sampled from a human donor in a cohort sampled during active COVID-19. The chain uses TRBV3-1 (or the pseudogene TRBV3-2) and TRBJ1-5; D gene ambiguous. Sequenced sample: peripheral blood. The CDR3: CASSQGRGWNQPQHF. In nucleotides, the CDR3 is TGTGCCAGCAGCCAAGGGCGAGGGTGGAATCAGCCCCAGCATTTT.